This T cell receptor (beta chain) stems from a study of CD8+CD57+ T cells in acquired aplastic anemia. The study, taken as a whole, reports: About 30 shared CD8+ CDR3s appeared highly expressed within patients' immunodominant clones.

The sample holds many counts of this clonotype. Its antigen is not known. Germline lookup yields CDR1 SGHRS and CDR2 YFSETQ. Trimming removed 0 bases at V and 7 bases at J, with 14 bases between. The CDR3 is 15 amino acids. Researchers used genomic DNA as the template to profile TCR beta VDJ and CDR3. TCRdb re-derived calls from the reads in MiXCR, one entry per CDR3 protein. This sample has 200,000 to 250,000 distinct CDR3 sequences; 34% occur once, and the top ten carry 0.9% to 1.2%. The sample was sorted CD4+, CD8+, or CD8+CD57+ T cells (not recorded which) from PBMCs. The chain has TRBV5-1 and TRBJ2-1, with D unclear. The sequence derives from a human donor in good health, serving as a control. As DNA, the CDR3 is TGCGCCAGCAGCTTGGGGAGCACCCGGACGAATGAGCAGTTCTTC. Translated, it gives CASSLGSTRTNEQFF.